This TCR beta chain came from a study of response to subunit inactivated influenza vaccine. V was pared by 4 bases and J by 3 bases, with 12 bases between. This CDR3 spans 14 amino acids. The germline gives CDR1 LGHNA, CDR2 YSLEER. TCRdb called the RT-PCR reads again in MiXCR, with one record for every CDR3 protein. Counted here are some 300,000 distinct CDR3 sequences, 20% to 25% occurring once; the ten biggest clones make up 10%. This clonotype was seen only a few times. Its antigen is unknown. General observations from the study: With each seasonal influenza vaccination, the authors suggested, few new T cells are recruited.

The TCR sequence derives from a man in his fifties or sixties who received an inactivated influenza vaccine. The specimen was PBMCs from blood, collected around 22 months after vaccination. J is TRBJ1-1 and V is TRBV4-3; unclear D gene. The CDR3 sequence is CASSRNGRDTEAFF. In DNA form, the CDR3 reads TGCGCCAGCAGCCGGAACGGACGGGACACTGAAGCTTTCTTT.